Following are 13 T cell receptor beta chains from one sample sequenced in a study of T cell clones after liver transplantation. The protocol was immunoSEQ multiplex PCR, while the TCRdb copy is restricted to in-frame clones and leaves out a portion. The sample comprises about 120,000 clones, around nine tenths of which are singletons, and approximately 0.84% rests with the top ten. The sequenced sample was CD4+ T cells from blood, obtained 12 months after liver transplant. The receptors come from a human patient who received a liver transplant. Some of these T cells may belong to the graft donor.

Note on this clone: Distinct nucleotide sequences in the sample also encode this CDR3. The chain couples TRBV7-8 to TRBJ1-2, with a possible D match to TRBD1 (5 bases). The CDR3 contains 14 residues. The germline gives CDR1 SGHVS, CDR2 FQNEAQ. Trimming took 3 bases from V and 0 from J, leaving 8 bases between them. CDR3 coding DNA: TGTGCCAGCAGCTTGGGGCATTCTAACTATGGCTACACCTTC. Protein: CASSLGHSNYGYTF.

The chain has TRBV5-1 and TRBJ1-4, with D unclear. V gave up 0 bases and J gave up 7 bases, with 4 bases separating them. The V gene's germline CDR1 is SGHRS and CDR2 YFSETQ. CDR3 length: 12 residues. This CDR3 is CASSLVGEKLFF. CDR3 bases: TGCGCCAGCAGCTTGGTAGGTGAAAAACTGTTTTTT.

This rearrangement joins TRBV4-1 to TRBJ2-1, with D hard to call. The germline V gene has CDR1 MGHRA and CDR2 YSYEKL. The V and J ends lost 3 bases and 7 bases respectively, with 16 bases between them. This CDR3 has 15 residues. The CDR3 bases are TGCGCCAGCAGCCACGTAGACCGAGCCCCGAATGAGCAGTTCTTC. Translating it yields CASSHVDRAPNEQFF.

The CDR3 protein is CASSPGRGGIPSGANVLTF. The CDR3 nucleotides read TGTGCCAGCAGCCCAGGCCGGGGAGGGATACCCTCTGGGGCCAACGTCCTGACTTTC. The chain joins TRBV7-9 to TRBJ2-6; 7 bases line up with TRBD2. The CDR3 length is 19 residues. The germline gives CDR1 SEHNR, CDR2 FQNEAQ (reference sequence). The V segment lost 5 bases and the J segment 0 bases; nucleotides outside the gene matches: 13.

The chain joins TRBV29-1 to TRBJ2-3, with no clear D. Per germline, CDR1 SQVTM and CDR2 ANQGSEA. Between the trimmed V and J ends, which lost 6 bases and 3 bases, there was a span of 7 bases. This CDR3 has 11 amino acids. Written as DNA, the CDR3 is TGCAGCGTGAAGGGTACAGATACGCAGTATTTT. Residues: CSVKGTDTQYF.

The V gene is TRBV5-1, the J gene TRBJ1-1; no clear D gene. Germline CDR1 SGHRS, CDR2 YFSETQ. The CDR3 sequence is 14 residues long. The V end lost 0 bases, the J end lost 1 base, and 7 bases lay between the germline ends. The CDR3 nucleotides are TGCGCCAGCAGCTTGGATCGGCAGAACACTGAAGCTTTCTTT. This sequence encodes CASSLDRQNTEAFF.

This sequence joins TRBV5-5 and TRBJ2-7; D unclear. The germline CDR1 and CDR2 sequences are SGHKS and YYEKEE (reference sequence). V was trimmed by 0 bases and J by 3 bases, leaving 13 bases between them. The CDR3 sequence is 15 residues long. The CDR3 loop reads CASSLAAELLYEQYF. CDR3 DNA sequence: TGTGCCAGCAGCTTGGCGGCAGAGTTACTCTACGAGCAGTACTTC.

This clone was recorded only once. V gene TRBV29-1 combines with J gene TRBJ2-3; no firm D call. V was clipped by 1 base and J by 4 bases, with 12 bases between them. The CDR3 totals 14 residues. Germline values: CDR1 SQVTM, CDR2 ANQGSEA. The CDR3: CSVEGLVNADTQYF. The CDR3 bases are TGCAGCGTTGAAGGGCTAGTCAACGCAGATACGCAGTATTTT.

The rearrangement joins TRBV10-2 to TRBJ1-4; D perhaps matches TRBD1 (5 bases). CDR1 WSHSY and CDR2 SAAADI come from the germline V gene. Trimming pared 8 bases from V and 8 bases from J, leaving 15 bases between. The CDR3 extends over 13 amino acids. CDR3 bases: TGCGCCAGCCAGCGGGACCTAAACGAAAAACTGTTTTTT. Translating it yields CASQRDLNEKLFF.

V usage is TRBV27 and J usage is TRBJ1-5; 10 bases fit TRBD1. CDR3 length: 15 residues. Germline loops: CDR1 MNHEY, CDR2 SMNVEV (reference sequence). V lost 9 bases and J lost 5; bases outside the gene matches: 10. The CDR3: CASRLTGGNDQPQHF. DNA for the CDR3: TGTGCCAGTAGATTGACAGGGGGCAACGATCAGCCCCAGCATTTT.

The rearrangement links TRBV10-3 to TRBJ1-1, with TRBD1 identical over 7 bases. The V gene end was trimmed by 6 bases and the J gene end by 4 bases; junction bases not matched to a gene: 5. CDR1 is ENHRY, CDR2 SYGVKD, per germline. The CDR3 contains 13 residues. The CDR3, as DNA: TGTGCCATCAGCACAGGGGCTTCCACTGAAGCTTTCTTT. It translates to CAISTGASTEAFF.

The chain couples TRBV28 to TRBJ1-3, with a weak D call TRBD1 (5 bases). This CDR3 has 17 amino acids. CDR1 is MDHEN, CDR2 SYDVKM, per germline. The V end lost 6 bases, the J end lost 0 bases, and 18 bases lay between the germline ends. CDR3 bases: TGTGCCAGCAGAAGGGACCCGGGCAGCTCCTCTGGAAACACCATATATTTT. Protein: CASRRDPGSSSGNTIYF. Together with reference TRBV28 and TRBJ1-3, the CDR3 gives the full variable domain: DVKVTQSSRYLVKRTGEKVFLECVQDMDHENMFWYRQDPGLGLRLIYFSYDVKMKEKGDIPEGYSVSREKKERFSLILESASTNQTSMYLCASRRDPGSSSGNTIYFGEGSWLTVV.

The CDR3 here is CASSSLTSGKSNEQFF. The CDR3 DNA sequence: TGTGCCAGCAGCTCCCTGACTAGCGGGAAAAGCAATGAGCAGTTCTTC. The chain is built from TRBV11-3 and TRBJ2-1; 11 bases are shared with TRBD2. This CDR3 is 16 amino acids long. V lost 4 bases to trimming and J lost 6 bases; unmatched junction nucleotides: 8. Looked up from germline, CDR1 is SGHNT and CDR2 is YENEEA.